This T cell receptor beta chain was identified during a study of T cells after yellow fever vaccination. Study results and limitations: By day 5 rather than day 15, the secondary response had peaked, though it was weaker. Clonotypes shared by both compartments, CD4 and CD8, made up a small share.

A single record per CDR3 protein comes from TCRdb applying MiXCR to the 5' RACE reads. In the table there are around 360,000 distinct CDR3 sequences, about 9.9% of which are singletons. The germline V gene has CDR1 SGHAT and CDR2 FQNNGV. The V end lost 6 bases, the J end lost 5 bases, and 11 bases lay between the germline ends. CDR3 length: 12 amino acids. A remark on this clonotype: Antigen unknown.

The sample in question was PBMCs, obtained on the day of the first yellow fever vaccination. This TCR was sampled from a man between 18 and 35 years old who received the YFV17D yellow fever vaccine. The chain uses TRBV11-2 and TRBJ2-7; no reliable D call. CDR3 region: CASSLTLHEQYF. DNA for the CDR3: TGTGCCAGCAGTCTCACGCTACACGAGCAGTACTTC.